This TCR beta chain was recovered during a study of blood T cell repertoires in COVID-19 (dated by TCRdb to the early 2020s). General notes on the study: Collaborator samples came from the United States, Italy and Spain and covered acute and convalescent phases of COVID-19. The material from the prospective study consisted of cDNA or gDNA derived from T cells, B-cell-depleted T cells, or PBMCs. Deeply sampled blood TCRbeta repertoires from subjects exposed to, actively infected with, or recovered from COVID-19 were included in the dataset. A freely available public database, intended as a resource for researchers studying the immune response to SARS-CoV-2, is where the repertoires were released. The samples were drawn from two sources: the first 160 participants of the ongoing ImmuneRACE study, and 1,200 or so subjects contributed by 6 global collaborators. The sample metadata nearly always contained a de-identified subject ID, COVID-19 status, age in years and sex. HLA class I and class II types, where available, came from metadata supplied by the sample provider rather than from assay-based typing. Study-wide findings and limitations: Clinical and demographic metadata were provided uncurated, with the amount varying by source and participant.

As concerns this clone: This clone's antigen is unknown. One base away there is no much larger clone; base qualities are not given.

TCRbeta CDR3 regions were amplified from genomic DNA using the immunoSEQ Assay, a bias-controlled multiplex PCR. Per the source publication's procedure: The number of nucleated cells in each sample was estimated from the amplification of reference gene primers within the assay. To quantify the absolute abundance of each unique TCRbeta CDR3 rearrangement, sequence reads were collapsed and filtered. For each sample, productive Simpson clonality was calculated by taking the square root of Simpson's diversity index across productive rearrangements. Here the immuneACCESS table is served through TCRdb, limited to in-frame sequences with V and J called. Missing clones are a known gap in these copies; in checked studies unresolved V genes cover under half, and the rest lacks a known reason. V, J and clone size reflect that table, while D and trimming were determined from the DNA. A total of about 260,000 clones appear in this sample, 88% of them only once. 0.7% of the sample is held by the ten biggest clonotypes.

The collaborating institutions used their own protocols to collect whole blood in K2EDTA tubes. For TCRbeta analysis, collaborator samples were shipped as frozen whole blood, as isolated PBMCs, or as DNA extracted from either sample type. This sequence originates from a human donor in a cohort sampled during active COVID-19. The sample consisted of peripheral blood.

The CDR3 sequence is CASSINHLDRYEAFF. The nucleotides read TGTGCCAGCAGTATTAATCACCTGGACAGATATGAAGCTTTCTTT. The sequence is built from TRBV6-5 and TRBJ1-1; the D gene is perhaps TRBD1, on 6 matching bases. Inclusive of the bounding cysteine and phenylalanine, the CDR3 is 15 residues long. CDR3 DNA is the only sequence kept; it has 45 bases, read in frame from the first base. CDR1 and CDR2 (MNHEY, SVGAGI) derive from the germline V gene. V is reduced by 5 bases and J by 7 bases, leaving a spacing of 20 bases between them.